Following are 20 T cell receptor beta chains from one sample sequenced in a study of CD4+ T cells in melanoma. Profiled with immunoSEQ multiplex PCR; TCRdb holds only in-frame clones, not every one. The profile shows more than 90,000 clones, 92% of them singletons. The sample consisted of peripheral blood. These receptors all stem from a human donor with melanoma.

This chain links TRBV28 with TRBJ1-5, with TRBD1 matching over 7 bases. This CDR3 is built from 20 residues. The trim removed 7 bases at V and 6 bases at J, leaving 27 bases unmatched. CDR1 is MDHEN and CDR2 is SYDVKM in the germline V gene. CDR3 protein: CASIPAIGGQRPYLVQPQHF. CDR3 DNA: TGTGCCAGCATCCCTGCAATAGGGGGACAGCGCCCTTATTTGGTTCAGCCCCAGCATTTT. Filled out from reference TRBV28 and TRBJ1-5, the complete variable domain reads DVKVTQSSRYLVKRTGEKVFLECVQDMDHENMFWYRQDPGLGLRLIYFSYDVKMKEKGDIPEGYSVSREKKERFSLILESASTNQTSMYLCASIPAIGGQRPYLVQPQHFGDGTRLSIL.

V and J are TRBV4-2 and TRBJ2-5; D is unclear. Germline CDR1 LGHNA, CDR2 YNFKEQ. This CDR3 contains 13 residues. Trimming removed 1 base from V and 5 bases from J, with 8 bases in between. The CDR3 nucleotides are TGTGCCAGCAGCCAAGGTGACTTCGAGACCCAGTACTTC. As protein: CASSQGDFETQYF.

This chain connects TRBV7-2 to TRBJ1-6; possibly TRBD1 for D (6 bases). Germline CDR1 and CDR2: SGHTA and FQGNSA. V gave up 5 bases and J gave up 16 bases, with 12 bases separating them. The length of the CDR3 is 11 residues. The CDR3, as DNA: TGTGCCAGCAGCAAGTCAGGGGAGCTCCACTTT. It is translated as CASSKSGELHF.

This clone was seen a single time. The chain links TRBV6-5 to TRBJ1-1, with 8 bases fitting TRBD1. Trimming took 4 bases from V and 1 from J; bases not matched to a gene: 5. Germline assignment: CDR1 MNHEY and CDR2 SVGAGI. This CDR3 is 15 amino acids long. The CDR3 region has the DNA TGTGCCAGCAGTTCTCCAGGACAGGGGAACACTGAAGCTTTCTTT. This translates into CASSSPGQGNTEAFF.

This chain connects TRBV10-3 to TRBJ2-7, with D hard to call. V lost 4 bases and J lost 2, with 3 bases in between. In germline, CDR1 is ENHRY, CDR2 SYGVKD. CDR3 length: 11 amino acids. In DNA, the CDR3 is TGTGCCATCAGTGGGGCCTACGAGCAGTACTTC. Its translation: CAISGAYEQYF.

The V and J genes are TRBV6-5 and TRBJ2-2; D perhaps matches TRBD1 (5 bases). Germline V lookup: CDR1 MNHEY, CDR2 SVGAGI. CDR3 length: 14 amino acids. V lost 8 bases and J 3 bases, leaving 13 bases between the germline ends. In nucleotides, the CDR3 is TGTGCCAGCCAACCTGACAGCTACACCGGGGAGCTGTTTTTT. This gives the protein CASQPDSYTGELFF.

The chain couples TRBV6-5 to TRBJ2-3; D remains ambiguous. Germline V gene data show CDR1 as MNHEY and CDR2 as SVGAGI. The ends were cut back, 0 bases at V and 2 bases at J, with 9 bases in the middle. The CDR3 is 15 amino acids. The DNA for the CDR3 is TGTGCCAGCAGTTACTCTGTCAAATTCACAGATACGCAGTATTTT. It translates to CASSYSVKFTDTQYF.

The chain combines TRBV6-5 with TRBJ1-3; D remains unclear. V was shortened by 6 bases and J by 0 bases, with 9 bases between the two germline ends. CDR1 is MNHEY, CDR2 SVGAGI, per germline. The CDR3 length is 14 residues. CDR3 in DNA: TGTGCCAGCAGGGTTACAGTCTCTGGAAACACCATATATTTT. Residues: CASRVTVSGNTIYF.

This chain joins TRBV5-6 and TRBJ1-2; D not resolved. V lost 0 bases, J lost 4 bases, and 7 bases lay in between. Germline V gene data show CDR1 as SGHDT and CDR2 as YYEEEE. The length of the CDR3 is 13 residues. For the CDR3, the DNA is TGTGCCAGCAGCTTGGTAAGCCTCTATGGCTACACCTTC. This gives the protein CASSLVSLYGYTF.

The chain combines TRBV27 with TRBJ2-7, with 7 bases fitting TRBD1. Germline V gene lookup returns CDR1 MNHEY and CDR2 SMNVEV (reference sequence). This CDR3 has 13 residues. Unmatched junction bases numbered 6, after V lost 3 bases and J lost 7 bases. CDR3 amino acids: CASSFRDSAEQYF. CDR3 coding DNA: TGTGCCAGCAGTTTCCGGGACAGTGCTGAGCAGTACTTC.

The V call is TRBV5-1, the J call TRBJ1-3, with 8 bases lining up with TRBD1. Germline V gene lookup returns CDR1 SGHRS and CDR2 YFSETQ. Trimming cost V 3 bases and J 4 bases; bases outside gene matches: 6. This CDR3 region has 15 residues. The CDR3 spells CASSWTGIWGNTIYF. The CDR3 bases are TGCGCCAGCAGCTGGACAGGGATTTGGGGAAACACCATATATTTT. The full variable domain, with the rest looked up from reference TRBV5-1 and TRBJ1-3, is KAGVTQTPRYLIKTRGQQVTLSCSPISGHRSVSWYQQTPGQGLQFLFEYFSETQRNKGNFPGRFSGRQFSNSRSEMNVSTLELGDSALYLCASSWTGIWGNTIYFGEGSWLTVV.

The chain uses TRBV13 and TRBJ2-3; D assignment may be TRBD1 or TRBD2 (6 bases each). CDR1 PRHDT and CDR2 FYEKMQ come from the germline V gene (reference sequence). Trimming removed 0 bases from V and 3 bases from J, with 22 bases in between. The CDR3 is made up of 19 amino acids. CDR3 in amino acids: CASSLGGGNPFSSTDTQYF. The CDR3, as DNA: TGTGCCAGCAGCTTAGGAGGGGGGAACCCCTTTTCAAGTACAGATACGCAGTATTTT.

This chain uses TRBV7-2 with TRBJ2-7, with D perhaps assigned TRBD1 or TRBD2 (5 bases each). Germline lookup yields CDR1 SGHTA and CDR2 FQGNSA. V lost 4 bases to trimming and J lost 2 bases, with 12 bases between them. This CDR3 region has 14 residues. CDR3 loop: CASSWDPEAYEQYF. CDR3 nucleotide sequence: TGTGCCAGCAGCTGGGACCCCGAGGCCTACGAGCAGTACTTC. Variable domain in full (rest from reference TRBV7-2 and TRBJ2-7): GAGVSQSPSNKVTEKGKDVELRCDPISGHTALYWYRQSLGQGLEFLIYFQGNSAPDKSGLPSDRFSAERTGGSVSTLTIQRTQQEDSAVYLCASSWDPEAYEQYFGPGTRLTVT.

The chain combines TRBV18 with TRBJ1-4; D is unresolved. V lost 2 bases and J lost 0, with 10 bases in between. Looked up from germline, CDR1 is KGHSH and CDR2 is LQKENI. The CDR3 consists of 16 residues. The CDR3 DNA follows: TGTGCCAGCTCACCAGGGCGGGCGACAACTAATGAAAAACTGTTTTTT. Its protein is CASSPGRATTNEKLFF.

This chain uses TRBV5-8 with TRBJ1-1, with D possibly being TRBD1 (5 bases). Germline-derived CDR1 and CDR2 are SGHTS and YDEGEE. The CDR3 totals 14 residues. Trimming cost V 0 bases and J 5 bases, with 11 bases left between them. The CDR3 DNA follows: TGTGCCAGCAGCTTGGATGGGGGGAGAACTGAAGCTTTCTTT. Protein: CASSLDGGRTEAFF.

This chain connects TRBV14 to TRBJ1-1; possibly TRBD1 for D (5 bases). Germline CDR1 reads SGHDN; CDR2 reads FVKESK. V lost 1 base to trimming and J lost 10 bases, with 7 bases between them. The CDR3 is made up of 11 amino acids. CDR3 bases: TGTGCCAGCAGCCAAGCGGGGGGAGCTTTCTTT. Amino acids: CASSQAGGAFF.

V gene TRBV19 combines with J gene TRBJ2-2, with a tentative D call TRBD2 (5 bases). Germline lookup yields CDR1 LNHDA and CDR2 SQIVND (reference sequence). This CDR3 contains 13 residues. The germline V and J ends were trimmed by 6 bases and 7 bases, with 12 bases remaining between them. The CDR3 DNA reads as TGTGCCAGTAGAAGACTAAGGGACGGGGAGCTGTTTTTT. This translates into CASRRLRDGELFF.

The CDR3 coding sequence is TGTGCCAGCAGTACCTACAGGGGAACGAACACCGGGGAGCTGTTTTTT. Its translation is CASSTYRGTNTGELFF. The chain carries TRBV27 and TRBJ2-2, with TRBD1 matching 7 bases. The germline CDR1 and CDR2 sequences are MNHEY and SMNVEV (reference sequence). The V and J ends lost 5 bases and 0 bases, in that order; junction bases with no gene match: 6. CDR3 length: 16 residues.

The chain joins TRBV28 to TRBJ1-2, with 11 nucleotides matching TRBD1. There are 17 residues in the CDR3. CDR1 is MDHEN, CDR2 SYDVKM, per germline. V shed 6 bases, J shed 7 bases, and the junction held 16 bases outside the gene matches. DNA for the CDR3: TGTGCCAGCAGCAACCCGGGACAGGGGGGCGACCTTGGTGGCTACACCTTC. Encoded protein: CASSNPGQGGDLGGYTF.

V and J are TRBV19 and TRBJ2-2; the match to TRBD1 covers 7 bases. Germline V gene lookup returns CDR1 LNHDA and CDR2 SQIVND (reference sequence). The junction had 12 bases not matched to a gene; V was cut back by 6 bases and J by 5 bases. The CDR3 is 16 amino acids. The CDR3 loop is CASRTQGNGWTGELFF. DNA of the CDR3: TGTGCCAGTAGAACACAGGGGAATGGGTGGACCGGGGAGCTGTTTTTT.